This TCR beta chain was recovered during a study of monozygotic twins with inflammatory bowel disease. Germline CDR1 is SGHVS and CDR2 is FNYEAQ. This CDR3 spans 13 amino acids. Template switching added UMIs carrying a 6-nucleotide sample barcode. TCRdb reprocessed the 5' RACE reads and keeps a single row for each CDR3 protein, giving no DNA. Across over 350,000 distinct CDR3 sequences, the top ten clones capture around 2.6% of the sample. The TCR sequence derives from a human donor with ulcerative colitis or Crohn's disease, or a healthy co-twin of an affected twin (not recorded which). The specimen sequenced was blood. The chain recombines TRBV7-6 with TRBJ1-1. The CDR3 sequence is CASSLEGRFEAFF.